A selection of T cell receptor beta chains follows, all from one sample in a study of T cells after yellow fever vaccination. TCRdb reprocessed the 5' RACE reads via MiXCR and lists one record per CDR3 protein. The table shows more than 350,000 distinct CDR3 sequences, with under 14% occurring only once. The sequencing here drew on PBMCs, taken on the day of the first yellow fever vaccination. These receptors came from a man between 18 and 29 years old who received the YFV17D yellow fever vaccine. Both conserved end residues are part of each CDR3. Size tells how often a clone was seen (once, few, many) or the class of an expanded clone, and some rows leave it out.

TRBJ2-7 TRBV3-1 many CASSLSTGGYEQYF
TRBJ1-1 TRBV7-2 many CASSPGQGKITEAFF
TRBJ2-3 TRBV18 few CASSPPAESTDTQYF
TRBJ2-1 TRBV12-3/TRBV12-4 few CASRDGGNEQFF
TRBJ2-7 TRBV4-1 - CASSQVRDRTYEQYF
TRBJ2-3 TRBV5-1 many CASSSTSGSTDTQYF
TRBJ1-1 TRBV29-1 - CSVVHRGNTEAFF
TRBJ1-1 TRBV5-1 many CASSFSPGGSTEAFF
TRBJ2-2 TRBV4-1 - CASSQGGTWGELFF
TRBJ2-2 TRBV7-7 few CASSLQGGELFF
TRBJ2-3 TRBV6-1 few CASRRIQGPNTQYF
TRBJ2-3 TRBV3-1 few CASSQIRAGEDTQYF